This passage covers 9 T cell receptor beta chains from one sample sequenced in a study of T cells in Graves' hyperthyroidism and ophthalmopathy. Using RNA transcripts as the source, TCR beta CDR3 regions were amplified. First-round RT-PCR targeting the TCR CDR3 was performed with the HTBI primer set. TCRdb reprocessed the multiplex PCR reads via MiXCR and lists one record per CDR3 protein. In the table there are hundreds of thousands of distinct CDR3 sequences, roughly 15% of which are singletons. The material sequenced was blood. The receptors come from a woman aged 40-49 years with Graves' ophthalmopathy.

At least ten counts were recorded for this clonotype. The chain combines TRBV14 with TRBJ1-1; D gene uncertain. Trimming shortened V by 4 bases and J by 1 base, and 13 bases separated the two germline ends. CDR1 is SGHDN, CDR2 FVKESK, per germline. This CDR3 has 15 amino acids. CDR3: CASSRTLPENTEAFF. The CDR3, as DNA: TGTGCCAGCAGCCGGACGCTGCCAGAGAACACTGAAGCTTTCTTT.

This clonotype was found many times. V is TRBV30 and J is TRBJ1-1, with 7 bases aligning to TRBD1. The CDR3 runs to 13 residues. V shed 8 bases, J shed 0 bases, and the junction held 6 bases outside the gene matches. CDR1 GTSNPN and CDR2 SVGIG come from the germline V gene (reference sequence). In DNA form, the CDR3 reads TGTGCCCTTTCGGACAGGCTGAACACTGAAGCTTTCTTT. It is translated as CALSDRLNTEAFF.

In this sample, this clonotype turned up many times. The CDR3 DNA reads as TGCAGTGCCAGATTCGAGGGCTACGAGCAGTACTTC. It specifies CSARFEGYEQYF. The chain employs TRBV20-1 and TRBJ2-7; D may be TRBD2 (5 bases). Germline CDR1 and CDR2: DFQATT and SNEGSKA (reference sequence). The CDR3 sequence is 12 residues long. Between the trimmed V and J ends, which lost 6 bases and 3 bases, there was a span of 12 bases.

This clonotype was counted a few times. V usage is TRBV27 and J usage is TRBJ1-2; D not resolved. V dropped 5 bases and J dropped 5 bases, with 18 bases sitting between them. Germline CDR1 MNHEY, CDR2 SMNVEV (reference sequence). This CDR3 region has 15 residues. The CDR3 nucleotides read TGTGCCAGCAGTCCTAGACCGCCGTTCCTATATGGCTACACCTTC. Translation gives CASSPRPPFLYGYTF.

This clonotype was recorded at least ten times. The rearrangement links TRBV30 to TRBJ2-1; TRBD2 agrees at 14 bases. In germline, CDR1 is GTSNPN, CDR2 SVGIG (reference sequence). The CDR3 covers 15 residues. With 3 bases clipped from V and 8 bases from J, the junction kept 6 bases outside the gene matches. The CDR3 here is CAWRGGLAGVYEQFF. In DNA form, the CDR3 reads TGTGCCTGGAGGGGGGGACTAGCGGGAGTGTATGAGCAGTTCTTC. The whole variable domain, filled in from reference TRBV30 and TRBJ2-1, reads SQTIHQWPATLVQPVGSPLSLECTVEGTSNPNLYWYRQAAGRGLQLLFYSVGIGQISSEVPQNLSASRPQDRQFILSSKKLLLSDSGFYLCAWRGGLAGVYEQFFGPGTRLTVL.

This clonotype was counted only a few times. V gene TRBV7-9 combines with J gene TRBJ2-7; no definite D call. CDR1 and CDR2 from the germline V gene are SEHNR and FQNEAQ (reference sequence). This CDR3 has 15 residues. Trimming removed 1 base at V and 6 bases at J, with 16 bases between. The CDR3 bases are TGTGCCAGCAGCTTAGTTGGTAGCTCAGTCCCCGAGCAGTACTTC. Translated: CASSLVGSSVPEQYF.

The J gene is TRBJ2-2, the V gene TRBV11-1, with D perhaps TRBD1 or TRBD2 (5 bases each). V gave up 5 bases and J gave up 2 bases, with 15 bases separating them. The CDR3 has 16 amino acids. CDR1 and CDR2 (germline): SGHAT, FQDESV (reference sequence). The CDR3 protein is CASSRGAGINTGELFF. CDR3 nucleotides: TGTGCCAGCAGCCGAGGGGCAGGGATAAACACCGGGGAGCTGTTTTTT.

This clonotype was seen only a few times. The V and J genes are TRBV4-2 and TRBJ2-7; D is possibly TRBD1 (5 bases). Between the trimmed V and J ends, which lost 6 bases and 4 bases, there was a span of 19 bases. The germline CDR1 and CDR2 sequences are LGHNA and YNFKEQ. This CDR3 contains 15 residues. CDR3 in amino acids: CASSGTGSPLYEQYF. The CDR3, as DNA: TGTGCCAGCAGTGGAACAGGTTCCCCTTTGTACGAGCAGTACTTC.

This clonotype showed up many times. This chain uses TRBV5-1 with TRBJ1-1; D is unresolved. CDR3 length: 14 residues. The V end was cut by 0 bases, the J end by 5 bases, with 11 bases between. Germline V gives CDR1 SGHRS, CDR2 YFSETQ. The CDR3 protein is CASSLEVAPTEAFF. The DNA for the CDR3 is TGCGCCAGCAGCTTGGAGGTGGCTCCGACTGAAGCTTTCTTT.